One sample yielded the 16 T cell receptor beta chains listed below, sequenced in a study of immune evolution from preneoplasia to lung adenocarcinoma. Assay: immunoSEQ multiplex PCR; the TCRdb copy retains only in-frame clones and omits some. The sample lists around 15,000 clones; 75% to 90% were seen once. Sequencing was carried out using FFPE invasive lung adenocarcinoma tissue. The source is a person between 65 and 80 years old with invasive lung adenocarcinoma.

V usage is TRBV28 and J usage is TRBJ2-7, with 10 nucleotides matching TRBD2. The CDR3 is 14 amino acids. Germline assignment: CDR1 MDHEN and CDR2 SYDVKM. With 6 bases clipped from V and 4 bases from J, the junction kept 6 bases outside the gene matches. CDR3 amino acids: CASSRTSGGYEQYF. The CDR3 DNA follows: TGTGCCAGCAGCAGGACTAGCGGAGGTTACGAGCAGTACTTC.

This clone was seen only a few times. V gene TRBV29-1 combines with J gene TRBJ1-1; 10 bases are shared with TRBD1. This CDR3 is built from 13 residues. The ends lost 6 bases at V and 6 bases at J; junction bases unmatched: 7. Germline CDR1 SQVTM, CDR2 ANQGSEA. The CDR3 nucleotides read TGCAGCGTATGGACAGGGGGGACTCCTGAAGCTTTCTTT. It specifies CSVWTGGTPEAFF.

J is TRBJ1-3 and V is TRBV5-1, with TRBD1 matching 9 bases. Germline CDR1 SGHRS, CDR2 YFSETQ. The CDR3 sequence is 18 residues long. V shed 0 bases and J 4 bases; nucleotides not matched to a gene: 11. The CDR3 region has the DNA TGCGCCAGCAGCTTGGATGCCCGGGACAGGGTTTCCGGAAACACCATATATTTT. This gives the protein CASSLDARDRVSGNTIYF.

This clone came up once. The chain is built from TRBV9 and TRBJ1-2, with unresolved D. Trimming removed 0 bases at V and 7 bases at J, with 10 bases between. The germline V gene encodes CDR1 SGDLS and CDR2 YYNGEE. The CDR3 totals 13 residues. CDR3 residues: CASSVDPTGGYTF. CDR3 coding DNA: TGTGCCAGCAGCGTAGACCCGACGGGTGGCTACACCTTC.

The rearrangement uses TRBV6-6 and TRBJ2-7; 8 bases align to TRBD1. This CDR3 has 15 amino acids. Germline values: CDR1 MNHNY, CDR2 SVGAGI (reference sequence). The ends lost 1 base at V and 2 bases at J; junction bases unmatched: 4. CDR3 in DNA: TGTGCCAGCAGTTACTGGGACAGGCAACCCTACGAGCAGTACTTC. It is translated as CASSYWDRQPYEQYF.

The chain is built from TRBV30 and TRBJ1-2, with 8 bases lining up with TRBD1. The junction had 5 bases not matched to a gene; V was cut back by 1 base and J by 4 bases. CDR1 is GTSNPN, CDR2 SVGIG, per germline (reference sequence). The CDR3 covers 14 residues. The CDR3 DNA reads as TGTGCCTGGAGTGCGGTACAGGGGGTCTATGGCTACACCTTC. Its protein product is CAWSAVQGVYGYTF.

The chain carries TRBV7-9 and TRBJ1-2; TRBD1 aligns across 9 bases. Unmatched junction bases numbered 1, after V lost 5 bases and J lost 6 bases. Germline V gene lookup returns CDR1 SEHNR and CDR2 FQNEAQ (reference sequence). The CDR3 consists of 12 residues. The CDR3 DNA reads as TGTGCCAGCAGCCGGGACAGGGATGGCTACACCTTC. Protein: CASSRDRDGYTF.

This rearrangement joins TRBV13 to TRBJ1-5, with TRBD1 as a possible D gene (5 bases). This CDR3 has 14 residues. Germline CDR1 reads PRHDT; CDR2 reads FYEKMQ (reference sequence). V was shortened by 1 base and J by 6 bases, with 10 bases between the two germline ends. The CDR3 nucleotides read TGTGCCAGCAGCTTAGCTGGGGCGGGTCAGCCCCAGCATTTT. Translating it yields CASSLAGAGQPQHF.

J is TRBJ1-4 and V is TRBV28, with D possibly TRBD1 on 5 matching bases. CDR1 is MDHEN, CDR2 SYDVKM, per germline. V was cut by 4 bases and J by 4 bases, with 10 bases left in between. This CDR3 is 14 amino acids long. This CDR3 reads CASSSGGINEKLFF. The CDR3 coding sequence is TGTGCCAGCAGTTCTGGGGGGATTAATGAAAAACTGTTTTTT.

The chain uses TRBV30 and TRBJ1-3; 8 nucleotides align to TRBD1. Trimming removed 4 bases from V and 3 bases from J; junction bases left unmatched: 5. Germline V gene data show CDR1 as GTSNPN and CDR2 as SVGIG (reference sequence). CDR3 length equals 14 residues. Written as DNA, the CDR3 is TGTGCCTGGACCCACGGGACAGGTGGAAACACCATATATTTT. It yields the protein CAWTHGTGGNTIYF.

The chain is built from TRBV7-8 and TRBJ1-1; no clear D. Germline V gene lookup returns CDR1 SGHVS and CDR2 FQNEAQ. Trimming shortened V by 2 bases and J by 2 bases, and 18 bases separated the two germline ends. This CDR3 spans 17 amino acids. The CDR3 DNA reads TGTGCCAGCAGCTTATCGGCCAGGATGCTACTAAACACTGAAGCTTTCTTT. As protein: CASSLSARMLLNTEAFF.

The V call is TRBV6-5, the J call TRBJ2-1; maybe TRBD2 (5 bases). CDR3 length equals 14 residues. CDR1 is MNHEY and CDR2 is SVGAGI in the germline V gene. Trimming left V 5 bases short and J 0 bases short, with 8 bases between. CDR3 loop: CASSLLASYNEQFF. CDR3 DNA sequence: TGTGCCAGCAGTCTCCTAGCCTCCTACAATGAGCAGTTCTTC.

J is TRBJ2-5 and V is TRBV7-8; D is possibly TRBD2 (7 bases). Trimming left V 2 bases short and J 5 bases short, with 12 bases between. Germline V lookup: CDR1 SGHVS, CDR2 FQNEAQ. The CDR3 covers 14 residues. CDR3 coding DNA: TGTGCCAGCAGCTTATGGGGGGGCCTGGAGACCCAGTACTTC. Translated: CASSLWGGLETQYF.

The rearrangement joins TRBV30 to TRBJ1-3, with a possible D match to TRBD1 (6 bases). Trimming shortened V by 8 bases and J by 2 bases, and 7 bases separated the two germline ends. Looked up from germline, CDR1 is GTSNPN and CDR2 is SVGIG (reference sequence). CDR3 length: 11 residues. The CDR3 is CADRTGNTIYF. DNA for the CDR3: TGTGCCGACAGGACTGGAAACACCATATATTTT.

The rearrangement joins TRBV5-4 to TRBJ2-7; D is perhaps TRBD2 (7 bases). The CDR3 runs to 15 residues. The V gene's germline CDR1 is SGHNT and CDR2 YYREEE (reference sequence). Deletions cut 3 bases from V and 2 bases from J, with 15 bases between. CDR3 residues: CASSSQGGGAYEQYF. CDR3 coding DNA: TGTGCCAGCAGCTCCCAAGGCGGGGGCGCCTACGAGCAGTACTTC.

This clone showed up just a few times. Other nucleotide sequences in the sample specify the same CDR3. The V gene is TRBV11-2, the J gene TRBJ2-1; TRBD1 aligns across 9 bases. This CDR3 spans 15 amino acids. V was clipped by 0 bases and J by 4 bases; unmatched bases: 1. Germline assignment: CDR1 SGHAT and CDR2 FQNNGV. CDR3 nucleotide sequence: TGTGCCAGCAGCTTAGAGGGACAGGGATACAATGAGCAGTTCTTC. It yields the protein CASSLEGQGYNEQFF. Filled out from reference TRBV11-2 and TRBJ2-1, the complete variable domain reads EAGVAQSPRYKIIEKRQSVAFWCNPISGHATLYWYQQILGQGPKLLIQFQNNGVVDDSQLPKDRFSAERLKGVDSTLKIQPAKLEDSAVYLCASSLEGQGYNEQFFGPGTRLTVL.